This record covers a single TCR beta chain. This clonotype has a handful of counts. Its antigen remains unidentified. The record has no base qualities; no much larger clone is one base away. The data were taken from a study of CD8 T cells in ankylosing spondylitis (dated by TCRdb to about 2017). Looking at the study overall: T cell receptor beta repertoires were profiled in healthy donors and ankylosing spondylitis patients so that disease-linked TCR variants could be found. The full study cohort comprised about 23 ankylosing spondylitis patients and over a hundred healthy donors. Peripheral blood samples were taken, and synovial fluid was additionally collected from ankylosing spondylitis patients.

Findings and caveats that apply to the study as a whole: According to the report, matched synovial fluid samples from ankylosing spondylitis patients were significantly enriched for the disease-linked clones. Some motif variants had previously been reported in the synovial fluid and blood of reactive arthritis patients, which suggests shared mechanisms of disease initiation. A TCR beta motif made up of fewer than 10 highly homologous amino acid variants appeared to be characteristic of blood from ankylosing spondylitis patients. The disease-linked clones had a CD8+ phenotype and were found at relatively low frequencies in peripheral blood.

The CDR3 spans 16 residues, from the cysteine through the phenylalanine. Only the CDR3 DNA stays, 48 bases, in frame from base 1. V is pruned by 5 bases and J by 2 bases, leaving 5 bases of the junction without a gene match. CDR1 and CDR2 were assigned from the germline V gene (reference sequence) as SEHNR and FQNEAQ. Sequencing was carried out with an Illumina HiSeq 2500. Quantitative 5'-RACE with molecular barcodes was the method used to prepare the TCR beta libraries. On the study's bioinformatics: To identify disease-linked TCR variants, a new computational method was used, one built on a probabilistic model of VDJ rearrangement. The raw public reads went through TCRdb reprocessing: fastp at Q25, MiXCR clone calling, in-frame beta chains kept. Every CDR3 protein is listed once, alongside the most common genes and DNA of its rows. It is TCRdb's table, rather than the study itself, that gives the V and J calls and clone size. The sample profile shows approximately 550,000 distinct CDR3 sequences; approximately 12% of them were found once. Around 7% of the sample comes from the top ten.

This clonotype originated in a male donor with ankylosing spondylitis. The sequenced sample consisted of blood, either unsorted or a sorted T cell fraction (not recorded which). The rearrangement joined TRBV7-9 to TRBJ2-3; 12 junctional bases match TRBD2. The CDR3: CASSHGLAGSTDTQYF. The nucleotides are TGTGCCAGCAGCCACGGACTAGCGGGATCCACAGATACGCAGTATTTT.